The 27 T cell receptor beta chains given below trace back to one sample, sequenced in a study of cytomegalovirus exposure and HLA in healthy donors. Both 60 Vbeta primers and 13 Jbeta primers went into the PCR. The repertoire was sequenced with immunoSEQ multiplex PCR; TCRdb's copy has only in-frame clones and lacks some. The data show some 170,000 clones, nearly 80% seen once. The specimen sequenced was PBMCs. Receptor source: a man between 18 and 29 years old in good health and CMV-seropositive.

The chain uses TRBV6-5 and TRBJ1-6, with D uncertain. The CDR3 has 14 amino acids. Trimming cost V 1 base and J 8 bases, with 9 bases left between them. The germline gives CDR1 MNHEY, CDR2 SVGAGI. The CDR3 reads CASSYLGGYSPLHF. The CDR3 DNA is TGTGCCAGCAGTTACTTAGGCGGCTATTCACCCCTCCACTTT.

On this clone: This likely stems from a read error, as it lies one base from a far larger clone. This sequence joins TRBV5-5 and TRBJ2-7; 9 nucleotides match TRBD1. Per germline, CDR1 SGHKS and CDR2 YYEKEE (reference sequence). After removal of 2 bases from V and 3 bases from J, the junction contained 3 bases not matched to a gene. The CDR3 covers 14 residues. CDR3: CASSFGTGFYEQYF. The CDR3 region has the DNA TGTGCCAGCAGCTTCGGGACAGGGTTCTACGAGCAGTACTTC.

This clone was counted a single time. The chain combines TRBV5-5 with TRBJ2-7; D is possibly TRBD1 (6 bases). The CDR3 extends over 15 amino acids. V was clipped by 6 bases and J by 0 bases, with 16 bases between them. Germline loops: CDR1 SGHKS, CDR2 YYEKEE (reference sequence). The CDR3 region is CASTRGLGSSYEQYF. The CDR3 coding sequence is TGTGCCAGCACCAGGGGCTTGGGGTCCTCCTACGAGCAGTACTTC.

As to this clone: The sample contains more than one DNA sequence encoding this CDR3. The chain couples TRBV7-9 to TRBJ1-3; D remains unclear. V was cut by 4 bases and J by 1 base, with 11 bases left in between. The CDR3 length is 15 residues. Germline-derived CDR1 and CDR2 are SEHNR and FQNEAQ (reference sequence). The CDR3: CASSWHTESGNTIYF. The CDR3 DNA follows: TGTGCCAGCAGCTGGCATACAGAGTCTGGAAACACCATATATTTT.

The chain uses TRBV30 and TRBJ2-7; 7 positions match TRBD1. Looked up from germline, CDR1 is GTSNPN and CDR2 is SVGIG (reference sequence). The CDR3 is 16 residues long. The ends lost 2 bases at V and 4 bases at J; junction bases unmatched: 14. Written as DNA, the CDR3 is TGTGCCTGGAGTCGAGTTGGAGACAGGGACCTTTACGAGCAGTACTTC. Translated, it gives CAWSRVGDRDLYEQYF.

The chain joins TRBV11-3 to TRBJ2-5, with 7 bases aligning to TRBD2. The DNA end is a closer match to TRBJ2-7, so the J assignment may be wrong. The germline gives CDR1 SGHNT, CDR2 YENEEA. The CDR3 has 15 residues. The CDR3 is CASSTRGGGVDEQYF. The CDR3, as DNA: TGTGCCAGCAGCACCCGCGGGGGAGGCGTAGACGAGCAGTACTTC.

The rearrangement links TRBV12-1 to TRBJ2-7; whether TRBD2, the table's D call, matches the DNA was not checked. TRBV12-1 is a pseudogene segment. This CDR3 contains 17 residues. The CDR3 nucleotides are TGTGCCAGCAGCTTTGATACTAGCGGGGGGACCAGTTACGAGCAGTACTTC. Protein: CASSFDTSGGTSYEQYF.

V usage is TRBV19 and J usage is TRBJ1-2; 8 bases agree with TRBD1. The V and J ends lost 5 bases and 3 bases, in that order; junction bases with no gene match: 5. Germline CDR1 and CDR2: LNHDA and SQIVND (reference sequence). The CDR3 extends over 14 amino acids. The DNA of the CDR3 is TGTGCCAGTAGTCCACAGGGGGATTACTATGGCTACACCTTC. Amino acids: CASSPQGDYYGYTF.

This clone came up a few times. This rearrangement joins TRBV10-2 to TRBJ2-1; tentative D call: TRBD2 (6 bases). Per germline, CDR1 WSHSY and CDR2 SAAADI. Trimming stripped 6 bases from V and 4 bases from J, with 10 bases between. This CDR3 is built from 13 residues. CDR3 region: CASSLAKYNEQFF. In nucleotides, the CDR3 is TGCGCCAGCAGCCTAGCGAAATACAATGAGCAGTTCTTC.

V gene TRBV19 combines with J gene TRBJ2-5, with 8 bases fitting TRBD2. This CDR3 is built from 14 residues. Per germline, CDR1 LNHDA and CDR2 SQIVND (reference sequence). Unmatched junction bases numbered 6, after V lost 5 bases and J lost 4 bases. CDR3 sequence: CASSQRELTETQYF. The CDR3 DNA is TGTGCCAGTAGTCAGCGGGAGCTGACAGAGACCCAGTACTTC.

V usage is TRBV20-1 and J usage is TRBJ1-1, with no clear D. Trimming took 8 bases from V and 7 from J, leaving 14 bases between them. Germline-derived CDR1 and CDR2 are DFQATT and SNEGSKA (reference sequence). This CDR3 region has 11 residues. This CDR3 is CSPDSGFEAFF. In DNA, the CDR3 is TGCAGTCCTGATTCGGGGTTTGAAGCTTTCTTT.

The chain joins TRBV18 to TRBJ2-7; D not resolved. With 5 bases removed from V and 4 bases from J, the gap between germline ends came to 18 bases. Germline loops: CDR1 KGHSH, CDR2 LQKENI. The CDR3 is 15 residues long. CDR3: CASSSRASIDYEQYF. As DNA, the CDR3 is TGTGCCAGCTCATCACGGGCCTCTATAGATTACGAGCAGTACTTC.

The chain employs TRBV7-8 and TRBJ1-5; D remains ambiguous. This CDR3 region has 17 residues. Germline CDR1 and CDR2: SGHVS and FQNEAQ. The ends were cut back, 5 bases at V and 4 bases at J, with 21 bases in the middle. This CDR3 is CASSPGRDRHGNQPQHF. In nucleotides, the CDR3 is TGTGCCAGCAGCCCCGGACGGGATCGGCATGGAAATCAGCCCCAGCATTTT.

In its sample, this clone was seen a few times. The genes are TRBV11-2 and TRBJ2-5, with 7 nucleotides matching TRBD1. Unmatched junction bases numbered 6, after V lost 5 bases and J lost 3 bases. The germline V gene encodes CDR1 SGHAT and CDR2 FQNNGV. This CDR3 is 14 amino acids long. CDR3 in DNA: TGTGCCAGCAGCCCGTGGGACAGAAAAGAGACCCAGTACTTC. Encoded protein: CASSPWDRKETQYF.

The chain couples TRBV13 to TRBJ2-1; TRBD2 matches at 9 bases. Trimming at V came to 5 bases and at J to 7 bases, leaving 6 bases not matched to a gene. CDR3 length: 14 residues. Per germline, CDR1 PRHDT and CDR2 FYEKMQ (reference sequence). CDR3 sequence (DNA): TGTGCCAGCAGCATTAGCGGGAGAGAGAATGAGCAGTTCTTC. Translated: CASSISGRENEQFF. The full variable domain, completed using reference TRBV13 and TRBJ2-1, is AAGVIQSPRHLIKEKRETATLKCYPIPRHDTVYWYQQGPGQDPQFLISFYEKMQSDKGSIPDRFSAQQFSDYHSELNMSSLELGDSALYFCASSISGRENEQFFGPGTRLTVL.

The chain is built from TRBV11-3 and TRBJ2-1, with TRBD2 matching over 10 bases. The CDR3 spans 15 residues. V lost 2 bases to trimming and J lost 7 bases; unmatched junction nucleotides: 5. Germline V gene sequence: CDR1 SGHNT, CDR2 YENEEA. In DNA form, the CDR3 reads TGTGCCAGCAGCTTACAGCGGGAGGGCCGAAATGAGCAGTTCTTC. Translation gives CASSLQREGRNEQFF.

The chain combines TRBV6-1 with TRBJ2-1; 14 positions match TRBD2. CDR1 and CDR2 (germline): MNHNS, SASEGT. V was pared by 4 bases and J by 4 bases, with 0 bases of the junction left unmatched. The CDR3 spans 15 residues. The CDR3 nucleotides read TGTGCCAGCAGTGGGACTAGCGGGGGGTACAATGAGCAGTTCTTC. Its protein product is CASSGTSGGYNEQFF.

The rearrangement links TRBV6-5 to TRBJ1-5; 7 positions agree with TRBD1. Germline values: CDR1 MNHEY, CDR2 SVGAGI. J gave up 6 bases and V 6 bases, and 5 bases lay outside the gene matches. The CDR3 extends over 13 amino acids. This chain's CDR3 is CASSSDRAQPQHF. Here the CDR3 DNA reads TGTGCCAGCAGCAGCGACAGGGCTCAGCCCCAGCATTTT.

The sample holds one count of this clone. The same CDR3 also results from other DNA sequences found in this sample. This chain connects TRBV27 to TRBJ2-1, with 11 bases matching TRBD2. CDR3 size: 15 residues. Per the germline V gene, CDR1 is MNHEY and CDR2 is SMNVEV (reference sequence). J lost 6 bases, V lost 1 base, and 2 bases had no gene match. CDR3 bases: TGTGCCAGCAGTTTATGGCTAGCGGGAGGCAATGAGCAGTTCTTC. It is translated as CASSLWLAGGNEQFF.

This chain connects TRBV7-9 to TRBJ2-5; 7 bases fit TRBD2. Losses at the gene ends were 7 bases for V and 5 bases for J; bases not matched to a gene: 19. The CDR3 runs 17 residues. The germline V gene encodes CDR1 SEHNR and CDR2 FQNEAQ (reference sequence). CDR3 sequence reads: CASTLGDRDYRSETQYF. The CDR3, as DNA: TGTGCCAGCACCCTAGGGGATAGGGACTATCGGTCCGAGACCCAGTACTTC.

V and J are TRBV18 and TRBJ1-2; D not certain. CDR1 and CDR2 (germline): KGHSH, LQKENI. V lost 2 bases and J 3 bases, leaving 10 bases between the germline ends. This CDR3 spans 14 amino acids. This CDR3 is CASSPAGQYYGYTF. CDR3 DNA: TGTGCCAGCTCACCAGCTGGTCAGTACTATGGCTACACCTTC.

This chain uses TRBV5-6 with TRBJ1-6; 9 bases align to TRBD1. Trimming took 4 bases from V and 8 from J; bases not matched to a gene: 7. The V gene's germline CDR1 is SGHDT and CDR2 YYEEEE. This CDR3 has 15 amino acids. CDR3 coding DNA: TGTGCCAGCAGCGGAGGGACAGGGCAGTATTCACCCCTCCACTTT. Translating it yields CASSGGTGQYSPLHF.

The V call is TRBV9, the J call TRBJ2-3; D gene unclear. From germline, CDR1 is SGDLS and CDR2 YYNGEE. There are 14 residues in the CDR3. The ends were cut back, 0 bases at V and 5 bases at J, with 10 bases in the middle. The CDR3 DNA sequence: TGTGCCAGCAGCGTAGAAACGGGTGGAGATACGCAGTATTTT. Translating it yields CASSVETGGDTQYF.

The V and J genes are TRBV6-5 and TRBJ2-3; TRBD1 is a possible D gene (6 bases). The CDR3 has 15 residues. Germline V gene lookup returns CDR1 MNHEY and CDR2 SVGAGI. V was pared by 5 bases and J by 1 base, with 13 bases between. CDR3 coding DNA: TGTGCCAGCAGTCAGACGCGACAGGGCACAGATACGCAGTATTTT. As protein: CASSQTRQGTDTQYF.

This clone was found a few times. The genes are TRBV6-1 and TRBJ1-1, with D maybe TRBD1 (5 bases). The CDR3 covers 15 residues. CDR1 is MNHNS and CDR2 is SASEGT in the germline V gene. V was trimmed by 1 base and J by 5 bases, leaving 14 bases between them. As DNA, the CDR3 is TGTGCCAGCAGTGAAGGCGTAGGGAGGGGTACTGAAGCTTTCTTT. Its translation: CASSEGVGRGTEAFF.

The chain joins TRBV7-9 to TRBJ1-1; perhaps TRBD1 as D (5 bases). The CDR3 runs 16 residues. Deletions cut 7 bases from V and 2 bases from J, with 20 bases between. Germline values: CDR1 SEHNR, CDR2 FQNEAQ (reference sequence). The CDR3 reads CASTPRVESSNTEAFF. The CDR3 DNA follows: TGTGCCAGCACCCCCAGGGTCGAAAGCTCAAACACTGAAGCTTTCTTT.

The table lists this clone with a count of one. The rearrangement links TRBV27 to TRBJ2-7; possible D gene TRBD2, 7 bases. Trimming took off 1 base at V and 4 bases at J, with 14 bases between the two ends. The CDR3 sequence is 15 residues long. CDR1 and CDR2 from the germline V gene are MNHEY and SMNVEV (reference sequence). In DNA form, the CDR3 reads TGTGCCAGCAGTTTATGGGCAGGGGAGGGTTACGAGCAGTACTTC. Translating it yields CASSLWAGEGYEQYF.